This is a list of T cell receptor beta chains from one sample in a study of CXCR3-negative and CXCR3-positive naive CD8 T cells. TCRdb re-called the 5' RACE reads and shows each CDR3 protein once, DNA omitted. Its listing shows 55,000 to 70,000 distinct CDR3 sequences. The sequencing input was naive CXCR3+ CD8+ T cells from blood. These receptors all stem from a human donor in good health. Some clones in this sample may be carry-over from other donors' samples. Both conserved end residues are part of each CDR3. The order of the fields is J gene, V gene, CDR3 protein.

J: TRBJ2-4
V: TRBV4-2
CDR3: CASSQGGNIQYF

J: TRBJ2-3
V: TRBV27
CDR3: CASSGSGDTQYF

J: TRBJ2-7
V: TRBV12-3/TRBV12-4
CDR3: CASSSYSGSSYEQYF

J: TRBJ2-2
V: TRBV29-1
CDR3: CSVDEQRGELFF

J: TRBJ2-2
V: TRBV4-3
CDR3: CASSQEERPTGELFF

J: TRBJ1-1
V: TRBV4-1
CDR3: CASSRATSTGRTEAFF

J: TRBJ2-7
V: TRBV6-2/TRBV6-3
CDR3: CASGSYEGAYEQYF

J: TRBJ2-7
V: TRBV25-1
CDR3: CASSERHTSYEQYF

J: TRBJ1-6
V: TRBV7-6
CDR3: CASSPSQGYNSPLHF

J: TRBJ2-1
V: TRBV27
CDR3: CASSLSGAGYNEQFF

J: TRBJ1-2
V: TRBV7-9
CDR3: CASSLSARPDGYTF

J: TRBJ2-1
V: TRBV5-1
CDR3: CASTTPPYNEQFF

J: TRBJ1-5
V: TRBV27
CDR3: CASSTDAGVQPQHF

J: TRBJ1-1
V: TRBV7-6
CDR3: CASSLGRGLNTEAFF

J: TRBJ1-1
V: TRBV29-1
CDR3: CSVAHRAGTEAFF

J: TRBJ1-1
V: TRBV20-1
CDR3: CSAFPTDSNTEAFF

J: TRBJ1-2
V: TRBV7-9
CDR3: CASSLGDGSNYGYTF

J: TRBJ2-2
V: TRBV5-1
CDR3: CASSLRLAGAANTGELFF

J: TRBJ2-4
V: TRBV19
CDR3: CASTTDGGPKNIQYF

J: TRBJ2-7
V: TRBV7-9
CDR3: CASNSDGTGVPEASYEQYF

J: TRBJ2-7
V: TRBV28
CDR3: CASSFRIILAGGHEQYF

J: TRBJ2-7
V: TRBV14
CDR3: CASSQEIELGVYEQYF

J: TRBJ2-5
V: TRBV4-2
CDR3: CASSQDQSGGLEETQYF

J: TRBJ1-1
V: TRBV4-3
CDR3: CASSRSGMRTEAFF

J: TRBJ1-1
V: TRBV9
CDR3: CASSVGAGGSEAFF

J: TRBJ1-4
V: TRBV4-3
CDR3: CASSQIEQSFSETTDEKLLF

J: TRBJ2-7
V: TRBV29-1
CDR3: CSVEDSAGYGYEQYF

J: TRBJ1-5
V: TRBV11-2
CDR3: CASSPGTGSNQPQHF

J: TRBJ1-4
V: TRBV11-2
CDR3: CASSPTGTANEKLFF

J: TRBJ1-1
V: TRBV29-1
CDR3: CSVESRNTEAFF

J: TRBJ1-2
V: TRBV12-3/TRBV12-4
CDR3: CASSPDAYYGYTF

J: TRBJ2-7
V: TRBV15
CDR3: CATSRDSNTGTASHEQYF

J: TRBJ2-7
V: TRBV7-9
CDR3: CASSLGGRYEQYF

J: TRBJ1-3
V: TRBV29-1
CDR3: CSVEFPSYGNTIYF

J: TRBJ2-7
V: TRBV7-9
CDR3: CASSLALGLIHEQYF

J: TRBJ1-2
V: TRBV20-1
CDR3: CSARDPTAQGYTF

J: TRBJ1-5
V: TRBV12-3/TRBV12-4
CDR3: CASSDRGVYGNQPQHF

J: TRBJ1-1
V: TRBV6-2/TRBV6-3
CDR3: CASSYASYGAFF

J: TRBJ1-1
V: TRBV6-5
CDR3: CASTHGGELNTEAFF

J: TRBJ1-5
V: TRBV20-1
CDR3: CSARVPDGQPQHF

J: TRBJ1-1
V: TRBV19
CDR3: CASSLGQGGTEAFF

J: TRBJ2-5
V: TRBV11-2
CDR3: CASSLLGLETQYF

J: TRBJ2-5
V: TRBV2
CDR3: CASSPYSELGGTQYF

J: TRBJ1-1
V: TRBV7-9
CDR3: CASSSNRVGDNEAFF

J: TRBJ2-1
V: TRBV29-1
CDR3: CSVEEYPDQFF

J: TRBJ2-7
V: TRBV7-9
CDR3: CASSSPGQQVSYEQYF

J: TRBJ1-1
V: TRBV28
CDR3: CASSLWGLEAFF

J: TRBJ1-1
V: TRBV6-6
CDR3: CASSLDREAFF

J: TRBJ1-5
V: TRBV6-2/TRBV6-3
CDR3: CASSYERGLTDQPQHF

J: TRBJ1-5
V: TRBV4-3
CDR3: CASSQDPYSNQPQHF

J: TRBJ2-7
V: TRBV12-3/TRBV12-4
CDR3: CASSLWDTAYEQYF

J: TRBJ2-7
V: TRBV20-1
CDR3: CSAIVQGTPSYEQYF

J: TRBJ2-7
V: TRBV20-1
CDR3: CSARGGTYEQYF

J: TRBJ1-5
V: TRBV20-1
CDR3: CSARDENQWGQPQHF